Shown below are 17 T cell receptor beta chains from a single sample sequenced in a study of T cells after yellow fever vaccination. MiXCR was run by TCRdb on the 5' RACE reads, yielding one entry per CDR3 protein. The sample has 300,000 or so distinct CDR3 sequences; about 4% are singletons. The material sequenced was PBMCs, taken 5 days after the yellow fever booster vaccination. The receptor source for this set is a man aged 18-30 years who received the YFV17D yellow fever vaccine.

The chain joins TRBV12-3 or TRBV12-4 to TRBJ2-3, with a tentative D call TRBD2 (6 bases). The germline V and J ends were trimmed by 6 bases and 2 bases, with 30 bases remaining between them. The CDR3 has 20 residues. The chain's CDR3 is CASSQAPFMGYAGLTDTQYF. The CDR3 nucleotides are TGTGCCAGCAGCCAAGCCCCCTTTATGGGCTACGCGGGACTCACAGATACGCAGTATTTT.

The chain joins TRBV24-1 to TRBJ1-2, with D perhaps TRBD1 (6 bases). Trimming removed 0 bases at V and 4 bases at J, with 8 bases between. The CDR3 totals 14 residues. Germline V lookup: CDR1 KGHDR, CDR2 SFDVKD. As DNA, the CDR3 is TGTGCCACCAGTGATTTGTCAGGGGCCTATGGCTACACCTTC. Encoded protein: CATSDLSGAYGYTF.

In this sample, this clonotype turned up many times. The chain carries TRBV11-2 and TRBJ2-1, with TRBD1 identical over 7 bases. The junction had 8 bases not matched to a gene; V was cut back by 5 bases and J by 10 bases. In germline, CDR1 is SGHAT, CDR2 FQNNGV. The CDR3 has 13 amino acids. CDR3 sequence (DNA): TGTGCCAGCAGCCCCAGACAGGGCCGCGAGCAGTTCTTC. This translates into CASSPRQGREQFF. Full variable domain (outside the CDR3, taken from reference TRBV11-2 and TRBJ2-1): EAGVAQSPRYKIIEKRQSVAFWCNPISGHATLYWYQQILGQGPKLLIQFQNNGVVDDSQLPKDRFSAERLKGVDSTLKIQPAKLEDSAVYLCASSPRQGREQFFGPGTRLTVL.

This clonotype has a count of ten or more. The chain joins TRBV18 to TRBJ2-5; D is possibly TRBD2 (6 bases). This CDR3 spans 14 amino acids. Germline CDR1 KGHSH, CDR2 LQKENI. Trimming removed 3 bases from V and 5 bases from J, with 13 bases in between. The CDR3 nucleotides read TGTGCCAGCTCACCGCCCGGGAGAGGGGAGACCCAGTACTTC. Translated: CASSPPGRGETQYF.

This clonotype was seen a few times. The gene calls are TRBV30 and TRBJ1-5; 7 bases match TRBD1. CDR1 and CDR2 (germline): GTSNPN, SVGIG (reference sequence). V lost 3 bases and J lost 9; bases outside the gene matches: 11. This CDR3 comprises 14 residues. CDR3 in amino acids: CAWSAGTDDLPQHF. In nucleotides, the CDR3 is TGTGCCTGGAGCGCCGGGACAGATGATCTGCCCCAGCATTTT. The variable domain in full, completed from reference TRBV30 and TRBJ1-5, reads SQTIHQWPATLVQPVGSPLSLECTVEGTSNPNLYWYRQAAGRGLQLLFYSVGIGQISSEVPQNLSASRPQDRQFILSSKKLLLSDSGFYLCAWSAGTDDLPQHFGDGTRLSIL.

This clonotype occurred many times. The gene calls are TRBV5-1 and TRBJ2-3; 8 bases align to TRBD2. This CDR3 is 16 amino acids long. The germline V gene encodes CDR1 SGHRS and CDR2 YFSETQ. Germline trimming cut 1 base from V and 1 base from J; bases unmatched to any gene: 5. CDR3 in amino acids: CASSLFAGGRTDTQYF. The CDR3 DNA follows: TGCGCCAGCAGCTTGTTTGCGGGGGGTCGCACAGATACGCAGTATTTT.

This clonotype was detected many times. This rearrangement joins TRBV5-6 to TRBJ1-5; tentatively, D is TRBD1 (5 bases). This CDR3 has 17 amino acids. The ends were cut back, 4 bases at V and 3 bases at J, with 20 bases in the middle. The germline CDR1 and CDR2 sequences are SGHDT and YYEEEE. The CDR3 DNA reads TGTGCCAGCAGCCCTAAGACCTCGCTCGGACACAATCAGCCCCAGCATTTT. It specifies CASSPKTSLGHNQPQHF. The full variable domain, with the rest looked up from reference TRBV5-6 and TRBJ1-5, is DAGVTQSPTHLIKTRGQQVTLRCSPKSGHDTVSWYQQALGQGPQFIFQYYEEEERQRGNFPDRFSGHQFPNYSSELNVNALLLGDSALYLCASSPKTSLGHNQPQHFGDGTRLSIL.

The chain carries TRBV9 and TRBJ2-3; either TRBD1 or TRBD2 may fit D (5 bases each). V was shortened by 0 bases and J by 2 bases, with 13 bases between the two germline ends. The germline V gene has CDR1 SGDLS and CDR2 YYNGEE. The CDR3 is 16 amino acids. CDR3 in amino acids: CASSVGGTELTDTQYF. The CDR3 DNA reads TGTGCCAGCAGCGTAGGAGGGACGGAACTCACAGATACGCAGTATTTT. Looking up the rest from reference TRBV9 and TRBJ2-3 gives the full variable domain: DSGVTQTPKHLITATGQRVTLRCSPRSGDLSVYWYQQSLDQGLQFLIQYYNGEERAKGNILERFSAQQFPDLHSELNLSSLELGDSALYFCASSVGGTELTDTQYFGPGTRLTVL.

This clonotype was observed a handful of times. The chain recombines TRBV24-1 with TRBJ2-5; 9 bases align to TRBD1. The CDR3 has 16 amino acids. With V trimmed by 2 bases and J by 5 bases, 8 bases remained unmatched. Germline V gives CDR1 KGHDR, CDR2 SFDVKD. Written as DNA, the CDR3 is TGTGCCACCAGTGATTCCCCGGGACAGGGCCCGGAGACCCAGTACTTC. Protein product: CATSDSPGQGPETQYF.

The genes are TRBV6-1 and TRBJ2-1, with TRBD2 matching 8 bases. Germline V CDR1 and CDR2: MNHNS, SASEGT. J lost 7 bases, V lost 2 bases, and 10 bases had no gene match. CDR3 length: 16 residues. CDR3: CASSEISERGKNEQFF. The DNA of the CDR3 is TGTGCCAGCAGTGAAATAAGCGAGCGGGGGAAAAATGAGCAGTTCTTC.

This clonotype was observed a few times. CDR3 nucleotide sequence: TGTGCCAGCAGTGACTCTTCCGAGCAGTACTTC. Residues: CASSDSSEQYF. This sequence joins TRBV2 and TRBJ2-7; no firm D call. V was clipped by 3 bases and J by 6 bases, with 6 bases between them. Germline V gene sequence: CDR1 SNHLY, CDR2 FYNNEI. The CDR3 is made up of 11 amino acids. The complete variable domain, with remaining parts taken from reference TRBV2 and TRBJ2-7, reads EPEVTQTPSHQVTQMGQEVILRCVPISNHLYFYWYRQILGQKVEFLVSFYNNEISEKSEIFDDQFSVERPDGSNFTLKIRSTKLEDSAMYFCASSDSSEQYFGPGTRLTVT.

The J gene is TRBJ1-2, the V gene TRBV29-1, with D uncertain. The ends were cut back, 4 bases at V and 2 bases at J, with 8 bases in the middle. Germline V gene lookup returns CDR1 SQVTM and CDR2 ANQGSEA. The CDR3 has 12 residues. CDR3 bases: TGCAGCGTTGTCCCCGGGAACTATGGCTACACCTTC. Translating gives CSVVPGNYGYTF.

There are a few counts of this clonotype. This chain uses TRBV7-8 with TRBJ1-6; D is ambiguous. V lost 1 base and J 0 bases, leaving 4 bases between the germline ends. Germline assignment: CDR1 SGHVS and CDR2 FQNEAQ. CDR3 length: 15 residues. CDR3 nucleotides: TGTGCCAGCAGCTTAGGGGGCTCCTATAATTCACCCCTCCACTTT. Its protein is CASSLGGSYNSPLHF. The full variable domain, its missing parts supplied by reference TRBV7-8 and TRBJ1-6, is GAGVSQSPRYKVAKRGQDVALRCDPISGHVSLFWYQQALGQGPEFLTYFQNEAQLDKSGLPSDRFFAERPEGSVSTLKIQRTQQEDSAVYLCASSLGGSYNSPLHFGNGTRLTVT.

CDR3 bases: TGCGCCAGCAGCTTGGGGGTCTTCGGAAACACCATATATTTT. Residues: CASSLGVFGNTIYF. The rearrangement uses TRBV5-1 and TRBJ1-3; D remains unclear. The V gene's germline CDR1 is SGHRS and CDR2 YFSETQ. V shed 0 bases and J shed 4 bases, with 8 bases lying between them. This CDR3 region has 14 residues. Using reference TRBV5-1 and TRBJ1-3 for the parts outside the CDR3, the full variable domain is KAGVTQTPRYLIKTRGQQVTLSCSPISGHRSVSWYQQTPGQGLQFLFEYFSETQRNKGNFPGRFSGRQFSNSRSEMNVSTLELGDSALYLCASSLGVFGNTIYFGEGSWLTVV.

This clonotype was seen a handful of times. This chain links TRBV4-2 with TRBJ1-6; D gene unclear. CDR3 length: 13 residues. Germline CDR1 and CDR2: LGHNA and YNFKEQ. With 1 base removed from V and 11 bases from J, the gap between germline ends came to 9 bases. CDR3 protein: CASSQALRTPLHF. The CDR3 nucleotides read TGTGCCAGCAGCCAAGCTTTACGGACACCCCTCCACTTT.

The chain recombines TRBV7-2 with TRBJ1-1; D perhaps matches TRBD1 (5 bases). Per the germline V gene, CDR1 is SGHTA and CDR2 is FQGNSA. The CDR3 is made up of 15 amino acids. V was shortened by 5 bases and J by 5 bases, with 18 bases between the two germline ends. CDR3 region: CASSPVTGTGTEAFF. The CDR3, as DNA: TGTGCCAGCAGCCCAGTCACGGGGACGGGGACTGAAGCTTTCTTT.

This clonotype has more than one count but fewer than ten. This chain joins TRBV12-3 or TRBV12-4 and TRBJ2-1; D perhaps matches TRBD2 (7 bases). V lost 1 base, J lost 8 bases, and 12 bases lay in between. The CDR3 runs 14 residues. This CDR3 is CASSLEGGADEQFF. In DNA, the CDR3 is TGTGCCAGCAGTTTAGAGGGGGGGGCCGATGAGCAGTTCTTC.